The rows below give T cell receptor beta chains drawn from one sample of a study of T cell repertoires in ileal Crohn's disease. The repertoire was sequenced with immunoSEQ multiplex PCR; TCRdb's copy has only in-frame clones and lacks some. The sample records 5,500 to 7,000 clones, about four fifths being singletons. Specimen: ileal tissue. These receptors were taken from an adult with Crohn's disease. Both conserved end residues are part of each CDR3. Each record gives: J gene, D gene, clone size, V gene, CDR3 length, CDR3 protein, CDR3 DNA. A D gene is named only where the DNA matches it firmly. Clone size is not always given. Where it is, it says once, few, many or a class for expanded clones.

j_call: TRBJ1-2
d_call: TRBD1
clone_size: NA
v_call: TRBV10-3
cdr3_length: 14
cdr3_aa: CAISVPGTGFGYTF
cdr3_nt: TGTGCCATCAGTGTTCCTGGGACAGGGTTTGGCTACACCTTC

j_call: TRBJ2-7
d_call: NA
clone_size: NA
v_call: TRBV7-2
cdr3_length: 13
cdr3_aa: CASSPGPSGEQYF
cdr3_nt: TGTGCCAGCAGCCCGGGACCCTCAGGGGAGCAGTACTTC

j_call: TRBJ1-5
d_call: TRBD1
clone_size: NA
v_call: TRBV7-8
cdr3_length: 14
cdr3_aa: CASSLGQEGQPQHF
cdr3_nt: TGTGCCAGCAGCCTGGGACAGGAAGGCCAGCCCCAGCATTTT

j_call: TRBJ1-4
d_call: NA
clone_size: NA
v_call: TRBV4-1
cdr3_length: 17
cdr3_aa: CASSQDRGTRVHEKLFF
cdr3_nt: TGCGCCAGCAGCCAAGATAGGGGCACCAGGGTTCATGAAAAACTGTTTTTT

j_call: TRBJ1-1
d_call: NA
clone_size: NA
v_call: TRBV19
cdr3_length: 14
cdr3_aa: CASSIRVWNTEAFF
cdr3_nt: TGTGCCAGTAGTATACGGGTTTGGAACACTGAAGCTTTCTTT

j_call: TRBJ1-2
d_call: NA
clone_size: NA
v_call: TRBV29-1
cdr3_length: 11
cdr3_aa: CSVNTVDGYTF
cdr3_nt: TGCAGCGTAAACACGGTGGATGGCTACACCTTC

j_call: TRBJ2-7
d_call: TRBD1
clone_size: few
v_call: TRBV16
cdr3_length: 13
cdr3_aa: CASSSDRGDEQYF
cdr3_nt: TGTGCCAGCAGCTCGGACAGGGGGGACGAGCAGTACTTC

j_call: TRBJ2-7
d_call: NA
clone_size: NA
v_call: TRBV28
cdr3_length: 14
cdr3_aa: CASSSTRGVYEQYF
cdr3_nt: TGTGCCAGCAGTTCTACCAGGGGGGTCTACGAGCAGTACTTC

j_call: TRBJ1-2
d_call: NA
clone_size: NA
v_call: TRBV19
cdr3_length: 12
cdr3_aa: CASSMAGAGYTF
cdr3_nt: TGTGCCAGTAGTATGGCGGGAGCGGGCTACACCTTC

j_call: TRBJ1-1
d_call: TRBD1
clone_size: NA
v_call: TRBV5-1
cdr3_length: 13
cdr3_aa: CASRPGTDTEAFF
cdr3_nt: TGCGCCAGCAGACCCGGGACAGACACTGAAGCTTTCTTT

j_call: TRBJ2-1
d_call: NA
clone_size: few
v_call: TRBV5-4
cdr3_length: 13
cdr3_aa: CASSFTDYNEQFF
cdr3_nt: TGTGCCAGCAGCTTTACAGACTACAATGAGCAGTTCTTC

j_call: TRBJ1-2
d_call: TRBD1
clone_size: NA
v_call: TRBV19
cdr3_length: 14
cdr3_aa: CASSQRQGNYGYTF
cdr3_nt: TGTGCCAGTAGCCAAAGACAGGGGAACTATGGCTACACCTTC

j_call: TRBJ2-3
d_call: NA
clone_size: NA
v_call: TRBV11-2
cdr3_length: 13
cdr3_aa: CASSLENYGTQYF
cdr3_nt: TGTGCCAGCAGCTTGGAAAACTACGGTACGCAGTATTTT

j_call: TRBJ2-5
d_call: TRBD2
clone_size: NA
v_call: TRBV27
cdr3_length: 17
cdr3_aa: CASQRTSGRGWQETQYF
cdr3_nt: TGTGCCAGCCAACGGACTAGCGGGAGAGGTTGGCAAGAGACCCAGTACTTC

j_call: TRBJ2-1
d_call: TRBD2
clone_size: NA
v_call: TRBV28
cdr3_length: 16
cdr3_aa: CASSFSPAGGQDEQFF
cdr3_nt: TGTGCCAGCAGTTTCTCTCCAGCGGGAGGGCAGGATGAGCAGTTCTTC

j_call: TRBJ2-3
d_call: TRBD2
clone_size: NA
v_call: TRBV27
cdr3_length: 19
cdr3_aa: CASSSRTSGRGFGRDTQYF
cdr3_nt: TGTGCCAGCAGTTCACGGACTAGCGGGCGAGGTTTCGGTCGGGATACGCAGTATTTT

j_call: TRBJ2-3
d_call: NA
clone_size: few
v_call: TRBV5-6
cdr3_length: 13
cdr3_aa: CASSSEVTYTQYF
cdr3_nt: TGTGCCAGCAGCTCCGAAGTAACGTATACGCAGTATTTT

j_call: TRBJ1-4
d_call: NA
clone_size: NA
v_call: TRBV4-3
cdr3_length: 16
cdr3_aa: CASSQGVAASNEKLFF
cdr3_nt: TGCGCCAGCAGCCAAGGAGTTGCAGCCTCTAATGAAAAACTGTTTTTT

j_call: TRBJ1-6
d_call: TRBD1
clone_size: NA
v_call: TRBV25-1
cdr3_length: 15
cdr3_aa: CASTGGTGGNSPLHF
cdr3_nt: TGTGCCAGCACCGGAGGGACAGGGGGAAATTCACCCCTCCACTTT

j_call: TRBJ1-1
d_call: TRBD1
clone_size: NA
v_call: TRBV19
cdr3_length: 14
cdr3_aa: CASSKRQGNTEAFF
cdr3_nt: TGTGCCAGTAGCAAACGACAGGGGAACACTGAAGCTTTCTTT

j_call: TRBJ2-5
d_call: NA
clone_size: once
v_call: TRBV5-1
cdr3_length: 15
cdr3_aa: CASSISGWGVETQYF
cdr3_nt: TGCGCCAGCAGCATTAGCGGATGGGGGGTAGAGACCCAGTACTTC

j_call: TRBJ1-2
d_call: NA
clone_size: NA
v_call: TRBV10-3
cdr3_length: 15
cdr3_aa: CAISEESTATYGYTF
cdr3_nt: TGTGCCATCAGTGAAGAGTCGACAGCTACCTATGGCTACACCTTC

j_call: TRBJ2-2
d_call: TRBD2
clone_size: NA
v_call: TRBV6-4
cdr3_length: 18
cdr3_aa: CASSDSISGKVTTGELFF
cdr3_nt: TGTGCCAGCAGTGACTCAATTAGCGGGAAAGTCACCACCGGGGAGCTGTTTTTT

j_call: TRBJ2-7
d_call: TRBD1
clone_size: NA
v_call: TRBV30
cdr3_length: 15
cdr3_aa: CAWSTAGTGLSEQYF
cdr3_nt: TGTGCCTGGAGTACCGCCGGGACAGGGCTTTCCGAGCAGTACTTC